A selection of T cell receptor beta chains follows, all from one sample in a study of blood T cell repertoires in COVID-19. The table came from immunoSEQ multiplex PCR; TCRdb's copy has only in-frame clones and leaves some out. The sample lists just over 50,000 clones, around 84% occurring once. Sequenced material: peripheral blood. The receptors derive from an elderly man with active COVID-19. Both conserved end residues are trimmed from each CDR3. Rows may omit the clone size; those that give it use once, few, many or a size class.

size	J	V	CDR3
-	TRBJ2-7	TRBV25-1	ASSELGGRQY
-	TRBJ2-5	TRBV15	ATSRDPTGGETQY
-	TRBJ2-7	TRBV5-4	ASSQKRTGTSYEQY
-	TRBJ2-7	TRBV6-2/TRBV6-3	ASSYRTLAPHEQY
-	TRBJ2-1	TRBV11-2	ASSLVDSRGGEQF
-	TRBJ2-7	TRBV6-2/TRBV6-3	ASSYDATSGRGPYEQY
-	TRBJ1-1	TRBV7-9	ASSPYGGKDTEAF
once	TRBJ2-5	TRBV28	ASSQLGASGKETQY
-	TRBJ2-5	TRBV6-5	ASTLAGEGETQY
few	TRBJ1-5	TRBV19	ASRDGTAEPQH
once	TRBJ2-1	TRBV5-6	ASSLRRSSYNEQF